This TCR beta chain was obtained from a study of blood T cell repertoires in COVID-19 (dated by TCRdb to 2020 to 2022). Looking at the study overall: Collaborator samples came from the United States, Italy and Spain and covered acute and convalescent phases of COVID-19. The material from the prospective study consisted of cDNA or gDNA derived from T cells, B-cell-depleted T cells, or PBMCs. Deeply sampled blood TCRbeta repertoires from subjects exposed to, actively infected with, or recovered from COVID-19 were included in the dataset. The repertoires were released in a freely available public database meant as a resource for research on the immune response to SARS-CoV-2. The samples were drawn from two sources: the first 160 participants of the ongoing ImmuneRACE study, and fewer than 1,500 subjects contributed by 6 global collaborators. Nearly every sample came with metadata listing a de-identified subject ID, COVID-19 status, age in years and sex. Where available, HLA class I and class II types were obtained from metadata supplied by the sample provider rather than from assay-based typing. What the work shows at the level of the full study, not this receptor alone: Clinical and demographic metadata were provided uncurated, with the amount varying by source and participant.

The immunoSEQ Assay, a bias-controlled multiplex PCR, was used to amplify TCRbeta CDR3 regions from genomic DNA. As for the original processing: The number of nucleated cells in each sample was estimated from the amplification of reference gene primers within the assay. To quantify the absolute abundance of each unique TCRbeta CDR3 rearrangement, sequence reads were collapsed and filtered. For each sample, productive Simpson clonality was calculated by taking the square root of Simpson's diversity index across productive rearrangements. TCRdb provides this immuneACCESS table in a form limited to in-frame rearrangements. Some clones are lacking; in checked studies, under half of them reflect an unresolved V gene, and why the rest are absent is not known. Clonal size and the V and J genes are those of that table, whereas D and trimming came from the DNA. For this sample the table gives over 95,000 clones, of which 70% to 90% were detected only once. 3% to 3.5% of the sample belongs to the ten largest clones.

Concerning this clone: The target of this receptor is not known. Per-base qualities were not stored, and no clone one base away is much larger.

Whole blood was collected in K2EDTA tubes by collaborating institutions according to the institutions' own protocols. Collaborator samples were shipped for TCRbeta analysis as frozen whole blood, isolated PBMCs, or DNA extracted from either sample type. The receptor was derived from a man between 40 and 49 years old with acute or convalescent COVID-19. Sequencing used peripheral blood.

The CDR3 region reads CASSPREGRSNQPQHF. The DNA sequence is as follows: TGTGCCAGCAGCCCCCGGGAGGGGAGAAGCAATCAGCCCCAGCATTTT. This chain is built from TRBV6-2 or TRBV6-3 and TRBJ1-5; the D region possibly corresponds to TRBD1 (5 bases align). V gives up 6 bases and J gives up 1 base, and the segment between their germline ends measures 16 bases. The CDR1 and CDR2 encoded by the germline V gene are MNHEY and SVGEGT. Reading from cysteine to phenylalanine, the CDR3 counts 16 amino acids. Only the CDR3 part of the read is kept: 48 bases, read in frame from the first base.